This T cell receptor (beta chain) was retrieved from a study of shared clonotypes between healthy human individuals. Looking at the study overall: The study used three CD4 naive, three CD4 memory, two CD8 naive and one CD8 memory plate per donor.

This clone was recorded a few times. All the donors were Caucasian adults who lived in Nashville, Tennessee. Some clones are missing from TCRdb's copy, which holds only in-frame ones; the method was immunoSEQ multiplex PCR. The data hold about 1 million clones, with roughly 80% observed a single time. The CDR3 is 19 amino acids. In germline, CDR1 is SNHLY, CDR2 FYNNEI. V was clipped by 7 bases and J by 0 bases; unmatched bases: 20. The receptor was isolated from a man aged 18 to 35 in good health. Source material: memory CD4+ T cells sorted from blood. Indicated subset: CD45RA-negative fraction. The chain carries TRBV2 and TRBJ2-7, with 8 bases that match TRBD1. The CDR3 here is CASTPLLGGQGLLSYEQYF. DNA for the CDR3: TGTGCCAGCACTCCCCTGTTGGGAGGACAGGGCCTTCTCTCCTACGAGCAGTACTTC.